The present T cell receptor (beta chain) was sequenced within a study of blood T cell repertoires in COVID-19. Here immunoSEQ multiplex PCR was the method, and the copy in TCRdb shows in-frame clones only, minus some. The sample has approximately 230,000 clones, around 90% seen once. Germline V gene lookup returns CDR1 KGHSH and CDR2 LQKENI. The V segment lost 1 base and the J segment 3 bases; nucleotides outside the gene matches: 6. The CDR3 is 15 amino acids. V and J are TRBV18 and TRBJ2-7; 7 bases align to TRBD2. Sequenced material: PBMCs or T cells enriched from blood (not recorded which). This receptor was identified in a woman in her thirties with acute COVID-19. The CDR3 nucleotides are TGTGCCAGCTCACCACGCCTTAGCGGGTTCTACGAGCAGTACTTC. It codes for CASSPRLSGFYEQYF.